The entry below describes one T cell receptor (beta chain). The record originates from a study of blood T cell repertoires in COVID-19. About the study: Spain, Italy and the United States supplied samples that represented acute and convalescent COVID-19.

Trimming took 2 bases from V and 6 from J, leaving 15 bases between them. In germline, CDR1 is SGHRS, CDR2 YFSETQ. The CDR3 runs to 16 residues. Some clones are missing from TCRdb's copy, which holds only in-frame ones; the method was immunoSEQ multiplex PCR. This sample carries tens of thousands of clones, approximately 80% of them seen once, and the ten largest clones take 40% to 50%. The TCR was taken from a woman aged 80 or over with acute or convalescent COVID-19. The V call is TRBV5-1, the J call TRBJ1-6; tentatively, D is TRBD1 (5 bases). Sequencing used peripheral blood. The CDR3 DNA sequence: TGCGCCAGCAGCTTTGGAGGGACTTCGGGTAATTCACCCCTCCACTTT. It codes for CASSFGGTSGNSPLHF.